A selection of T cell receptor beta chains follows, all from one sample in a study of cytomegalovirus exposure and HLA in healthy donors. Sequencing was performed with immunoSEQ multiplex PCR; in TCRdb, only in-frame clones are kept and a portion is missing. The sample consists of some 130,000 clones, 70% to 80% of them appearing once. Sequenced: PBMCs. These receptors came from a woman between 55 and 75 years old in good health and CMV-seropositive. Each CDR3 is given with its conserved first and last residue. A D gene is named only where the DNA matches it firmly. Rows may omit the clone size; those that give it use once, few, many or a size class.

abundance,v_gene,d_gene,j_gene,CDR3nt,CDR3aa
.,TRBV9,TRBD2,TRBJ2-3,TGTGCCAGCAGTCCCTCGGGGGCGGGGGGGCAGGTAGATACGCAGTATTTT,CASSPSGAGGQVDTQYF
.,TRBV13,TRBD2,TRBJ2-3,TGTGCCAGCACCACTTCGAGCGGGGGAGCCAACCCTCTTCGCACAGATACGCAGTATTTT,CASTTSSGGANPLRTDTQYF
few,TRBV27,.,TRBJ2-5,TGTGCCAGCAGTTTAGTGGGGGGGGCCAGGGAGACCCAGTACTTC,CASSLVGGARETQYF
.,TRBV9,TRBD1,TRBJ2-5,TGTGCCAGCAGCGTAGGCGCCGACAGGGGAGAGACCCAGTACTTC,CASSVGADRGETQYF
.,TRBV18,.,TRBJ1-2,TGTGCCAGCTCACCACAGGGGCTCTACTATGGCTACACCTTC,CASSPQGLYYGYTF
.,TRBV28,TRBD1,TRBJ1-2,TGTGCCAGCAGCCAGGGGGCGCGAGGCTACACCTTC,CASSQGARGYTF
few,TRBV7-9,.,TRBJ1-5,TGTGCCAGCAGCTCCTGGGGGGGACAGCCCCAGCATTTT,CASSSWGGQPQHF
.,TRBV13,.,TRBJ1-2,TGTGCCAGCAGTTTAGGGGGAGGGGACTATGGCTACACCTTC,CASSLGGGDYGYTF
few,TRBV2,.,TRBJ1-1,TGTGCCAGCAGTGACAGGGAGGTGGAGAACACTGAAGCTTTCTTT,CASSDREVENTEAFF
few,TRBV6-5,.,TRBJ1-1,TGTGCCAGCTCGGAACAGCACACTGAAGCTTTCTTT,CASSEQHTEAFF